The clone carrying this TCR beta chain was observed at least ten times. TCRdb used MiXCR to reprocess the multiplex PCR reads, holding one entry per CDR3 protein. Of some 150,000 distinct CDR3 sequences listed, 25% to 40% are singletons. Breast cancer patients provided tissue from their axillary draining lymph nodes. This specimen belongs to a study of breast tumors, draining lymph nodes, adjacent tissues. V gave up 5 bases and J gave up 5 bases, with 12 bases separating them. CDR1 and CDR2 (germline): LGHNA, YSLEER. There are 13 residues in the CDR3. The specimen sequenced was axillary lymph node tissue. The origin of this receptor is a female donor with breast cancer. Some clones in this sample may be carry-over from other donors' samples. This chain joins TRBV4-3 and TRBJ2-5; maybe TRBD2 (7 bases). CDR3 region: CASSWGGAETQYF. DNA for the CDR3: TGCGCCAGCAGCTGGGGGGGGGCGGAGACCCAGTACTTC.